The 19 T cell receptor beta chains below were found in one sample sequenced in a study of cytomegalovirus exposure and HLA in healthy donors. Method: immunoSEQ multiplex PCR; TCRdb's copy keeps in-frame clones and lacks some. In the table there are some 260,000 clones, 87% of which are singletons. The sample consisted of PBMCs. The receptors here all came from a young man in good health and CMV-seropositive.

Only one count was recorded for this clone. The chain carries TRBV30 and TRBJ1-1; D gene unclear. V was clipped by 5 bases and J by 7 bases, with 14 bases between them. CDR1 is GTSNPN, CDR2 SVGIG, per germline (reference sequence). There are 12 residues in the CDR3. Written as DNA, the CDR3 is TGTGCCTGGCTAGGTCCGAGAGTTGAAGCTTTCTTT. Translated: CAWLGPRVEAFF. Using reference TRBV30 and TRBJ1-1 for the parts outside the CDR3, the full variable domain is SQTIHQWPATLVQPVGSPLSLECTVEGTSNPNLYWYRQAAGRGLQLLFYSVGIGQISSEVPQNLSASRPQDRQFILSSKKLLLSDSGFYLCAWLGPRVEAFFGQGTRLTVV.

The V and J genes are TRBV5-4 and TRBJ1-1, with 7 positions matching TRBD1. Germline-derived CDR1 and CDR2 are SGHNT and YYREEE (reference sequence). This CDR3 spans 14 amino acids. With 4 bases clipped from V and 4 bases from J, the junction kept 7 bases outside the gene matches. CDR3 nucleotides: TGTGCCAGCAGCGTTACAGGGGTTCCCACTGAAGCTTTCTTT. Its translation: CASSVTGVPTEAFF.

This sequence joins TRBV29-1 and TRBJ1-1; no firm D call. The V end lost 6 bases, the J end lost 2 bases, and 16 bases lay between the germline ends. The CDR3 contains 14 residues. CDR1 and CDR2 from the germline V gene are SQVTM and ANQGSEA. CDR3 protein: CSVKNLAGNTEAFF. The CDR3 DNA reads TGCAGCGTGAAGAATCTGGCAGGAAACACTGAAGCTTTCTTT. Drawing the rest from reference TRBV29-1 and TRBJ1-1, the complete variable domain is SAVISQKPSRDICQRGTSLTIQCQVDSQVTMMFWYRQQPGQSLTLIATANQGSEATYESGFVIDKFPISRPNLTFSTLTVSNMSPEDSSIYLCSVKNLAGNTEAFFGQGTRLTVV.

The genes are TRBV18 and TRBJ2-3; no definite D call. Germline V CDR1 and CDR2: KGHSH, LQKENI. The length of the CDR3 is 15 residues. Trimming removed 0 bases at V and 0 bases at J, with 7 bases between. The CDR3 coding sequence is TGTGCCAGCTCACCACCGGTTAAAAGCACAGATACGCAGTATTTT. Translated, it gives CASSPPVKSTDTQYF.

The J gene is TRBJ1-2, the V gene TRBV12-5; no clear D gene. Germline CDR1 reads LGHNT; CDR2 reads FRNRAP. This CDR3 contains 13 residues. V dropped 4 bases and J dropped 4 bases, with 10 bases sitting between them. The CDR3 nucleotides read TGTGCTAGTGGTTACTCAGCCTCCTATGGCTACACCTTC. Its protein is CASGYSASYGYTF.

This clone was counted a single time. V gene TRBV5-1 combines with J gene TRBJ2-1, with D perhaps TRBD1 or TRBD2 (7 bases each). The CDR3 totals 18 residues. V dropped 0 bases and J dropped 2 bases, with 18 bases sitting between them. The germline V gene encodes CDR1 SGHRS and CDR2 YFSETQ. The CDR3 DNA follows: TGCGCCAGCAGCTTGGTCCAGGGGGGCGGGAGTACCTACAATGAGCAGTTCTTC. As protein: CASSLVQGGGSTYNEQFF.

The V call is TRBV9, the J call TRBJ1-2; possibly TRBD1 for D (5 bases). This CDR3 has 12 residues. Germline V gene lookup returns CDR1 SGDLS and CDR2 YYNGEE. V dropped 6 bases and J dropped 2 bases, with 8 bases sitting between them. CDR3 bases: TGTGCCAGCAAAGGGGTAAACTATGGCTACACCTTC. This codes for CASKGVNYGYTF. The variable domain in full, completed from reference TRBV9 and TRBJ1-2, reads DSGVTQTPKHLITATGQRVTLRCSPRSGDLSVYWYQQSLDQGLQFLIQYYNGEERAKGNILERFSAQQFPDLHSELNLSSLELGDSALYFCASKGVNYGYTFGSGTRLTVV.

This sequence joins TRBV10-3 and TRBJ2-7; 9 bases are a match to TRBD1. Trimming at V came to 6 bases and at J to 2 bases, leaving 5 bases not matched to a gene. Germline CDR1 reads ENHRY; CDR2 reads SYGVKD. The CDR3 is made up of 14 amino acids. The CDR3 nucleotides are TGTGCCATCAGGGGACAGGGAGCCACCTACGAGCAGTACTTC. Translated: CAIRGQGATYEQYF.

This chain links TRBV15 with TRBJ2-3; 7 bases line up with TRBD1. The CDR3 totals 17 residues. The V gene's germline CDR1 is LNHNV and CDR2 YYDKDF (reference sequence). V shed 5 bases and J 0 bases; nucleotides not matched to a gene: 11. Written as DNA, the CDR3 is TGTGCCACCAGCTCAAGAGAAGAGGGACAGAGCACAGATACGCAGTATTTT. The encoded protein is CATSSREEGQSTDTQYF.

The chain joins TRBV5-1 to TRBJ2-3; maybe TRBD1 (6 bases). Germline V gene sequence: CDR1 SGHRS, CDR2 YFSETQ. V shed 2 bases and J shed 2 bases, with 9 bases lying between them. The CDR3 length is 14 residues. For the CDR3, the DNA is TGCGCCAGCAGCTTCGGGACAAACACAGATACGCAGTATTTT. This encodes CASSFGTNTDTQYF.

CDR3 region: CASRDRNQQPQHF. CDR3 in DNA: TGTGCCAGTAGAGACAGAAACCAACAGCCCCAGCATTTT. The chain recombines TRBV19 with TRBJ1-5, with D perhaps TRBD1 (5 bases). The V gene lost 6 bases and the J gene lost 7 bases, with 13 bases spanning the gap. Germline loops: CDR1 LNHDA, CDR2 SQIVND (reference sequence). CDR3 length: 13 amino acids.

The CDR3 protein is CASSRQENTEAFF. The DNA of the CDR3 is TGTGCCAGCAGCCGACAGGAAAACACTGAAGCTTTCTTT. The rearrangement links TRBV5-4 to TRBJ1-1; TRBD1 is a possible D gene (6 bases). Germline-derived CDR1 and CDR2 are SGHNT and YYREEE (reference sequence). Trimming shortened V by 4 bases and J by 2 bases, and 9 bases separated the two germline ends. The CDR3 is 13 amino acids.

The chain recombines TRBV10-3 with TRBJ2-7; 9 bases are shared with TRBD1. This CDR3 spans 15 amino acids. Germline V lookup: CDR1 ENHRY, CDR2 SYGVKD. V lost 0 bases to trimming and J lost 3 bases; unmatched junction nucleotides: 3. DNA of the CDR3: TGTGCCATCAGTGAGTCAGGGACAGGGAGCTACGAGCAGTACTTC. This sequence encodes CAISESGTGSYEQYF.

This sequence joins TRBV30 and TRBJ1-2, with 9 bases fitting TRBD1. CDR1 GTSNPN and CDR2 SVGIG come from the germline V gene (reference sequence). The V and J ends lost 8 bases and 4 bases, in that order; junction bases with no gene match: 11. CDR3 size: 14 residues. CDR3 sequence reads: CATMRDRVAYGYTF. CDR3 coding DNA: TGTGCCACTATGCGGGACAGGGTTGCCTATGGCTACACCTTC.

This clone has only one observation. The V gene is TRBV30, the J gene TRBJ1-1; D remains ambiguous. The CDR3 runs to 12 residues. CDR1 and CDR2 (germline): GTSNPN, SVGIG (reference sequence). The CDR3 spells CALTAMNTEAFF. DNA of the CDR3: TGTGCTTTGACCGCAATGAACACTGAAGCTTTCTTT.

The chain links TRBV5-6 to TRBJ1-1; 8 bases are a match to TRBD1. The trim removed 4 bases at V and 12 bases at J, leaving 5 bases unmatched. The germline V gene encodes CDR1 SGHDT and CDR2 YYEEEE. This CDR3 comprises 11 residues. As DNA, the CDR3 is TGTGCCAGCAGCGGGACAGGTTTAACTTTCTTT. This translates into CASSGTGLTFF.

CDR3 DNA: TGTGCCAGCAGCTTGGAGCGGAACACCATATATTTT. Its translation is CASSLERNTIYF. The genes are TRBV5-6 and TRBJ1-3; D uncertain. The V gene's germline CDR1 is SGHDT and CDR2 YYEEEE. V was clipped by 0 bases and J by 7 bases, with 5 bases between them. The CDR3 is 12 residues long.

The CDR3 is CASSEGGRETQYF. CDR3 DNA sequence: TGTGCCAGCAGTGAGGGGGGAAGGGAGACCCAGTACTTC. The chain links TRBV25-1 to TRBJ2-5, with a weak D call TRBD2 (6 bases). V lost 3 bases, J lost 5 bases, and 10 bases lay in between. CDR1 is MGHDK, CDR2 SYGVNS, per germline. The CDR3 loop spans 13 amino acids.

The chain recombines TRBV9 with TRBJ2-2; D is uncertain. Looked up from germline, CDR1 is SGDLS and CDR2 is YYNGEE. This CDR3 has 13 amino acids. Trimming shortened V by 10 bases and J by 4 bases, and 14 bases separated the two germline ends. CDR3 nucleotides: TGTGCCTCCCAACCCCGACCCACCGGGGAGCTGTTTTTT. It yields the protein CASQPRPTGELFF.